This passage covers 25 T cell receptor beta chains from one sample sequenced in a study of blood T cell repertoires in COVID-19. Clones were sequenced by immunoSEQ multiplex PCR, and TCRdb holds only the in-frame ones, with some missing. Among around 200,000 clones listed, roughly 90% were seen once. What was sequenced was peripheral blood. These receptors all stem from a man aged 18 to 30 with active or convalescent COVID-19.

This clone was observed a handful of times. The chain employs TRBV2 and TRBJ2-7, with unresolved D. The V gene's germline CDR1 is SNHLY and CDR2 FYNNEI. The CDR3 is 14 residues long. V gave up 8 bases and J gave up 0 bases, with 14 bases separating them. The CDR3 loop reads CASEDNRYSYEQYF. In nucleotides, the CDR3 is TGTGCCAGCGAAGACAATCGCTACTCCTACGAGCAGTACTTC.

Worth noting for this clone: Other DNA sequences from this sample encode an identical CDR3 as well. DNA for the CDR3: TGTGCCAGCAGCCAAGGTGGGGGGGGCTACGAGCAGTACTTC. Encoded protein: CASSQGGGGYEQYF. The chain employs TRBV3-1 (or the pseudogene TRBV3-2) and TRBJ2-7; 7 bases match TRBD2. The CDR3 loop spans 14 amino acids. The junction had 3 bases not matched to a gene; V was cut back by 1 base and J by 3 bases. The germline V gene encodes CDR1 LGHDT and CDR2 YNNKEL (reference sequence).

The chain couples TRBV7-9 to TRBJ2-3; 9 positions agree with TRBD2. V gave up 6 bases and J gave up 5 bases; unmatched junction bases: 12. The CDR3 is 16 amino acids. The germline V gene encodes CDR1 SEHNR and CDR2 FQNEAQ (reference sequence). The CDR3: CASSPGVAGEIDTQYF. The CDR3, as DNA: TGTGCCAGCAGTCCAGGGGTAGCGGGAGAGATAGATACGCAGTATTTT.

The J gene is TRBJ1-2, the V gene TRBV6-6, with 10 bases matching TRBD1. The J segment lost 8 bases and the V segment lost 6 bases, leaving 15 bases of the junction unmatched. The CDR3 is 16 residues long. Germline assignment: CDR1 MNHNY and CDR2 SVGAGI (reference sequence). CDR3 nucleotides: TGTGCCAGCAGCACCACCGACAGGGGGCACGGAGGGGGCTACACCTTC. It codes for CASSTTDRGHGGGYTF.

The chain is built from TRBV27 and TRBJ2-2, with D tentatively TRBD1 (5 bases). With 6 bases removed from V and 1 base from J, the gap between germline ends came to 9 bases. The CDR3 is made up of 14 amino acids. The germline V gene encodes CDR1 MNHEY and CDR2 SMNVEV (reference sequence). CDR3 sequence (DNA): TGTGCCAGCAGAGGGGTAATGAACACCGGGGAGCTGTTTTTT. It yields the protein CASRGVMNTGELFF.

This chain links TRBV5-8 with TRBJ1-1, with D maybe TRBD1 (6 bases). Germline V CDR1 and CDR2: SGHTS, YDEGEE. This CDR3 spans 17 amino acids. V was shortened by 0 bases and J by 1 base, with 16 bases between the two germline ends. The CDR3 reads CASSLVVTGRQNTEAFF. The DNA of the CDR3 is TGTGCCAGCAGCTTGGTGGTTACAGGGAGACAGAACACTGAAGCTTTCTTT. The full variable domain, its missing parts supplied by reference TRBV5-8 and TRBJ1-1, is EAGVTQSPTHLIKTRGQQATLRCSPISGHTSVYWYQQALGLGLQFLLWYDEGEERNRGNFPPRFSGRQFPNYSSELNVNALELEDSALYLCASSLVVTGRQNTEAFFGQGTRLTVV.

V and J are TRBV12-5 and TRBJ2-1; D ambiguous. Germline V gives CDR1 LGHNT, CDR2 FRNRAP. The CDR3 is made up of 14 amino acids. The V end was cut by 0 bases, the J end by 11 bases, with 14 bases between. The CDR3 is CASGLVRQFIKQFF. The DNA of the CDR3 is TGTGCTAGTGGTTTGGTACGTCAGTTTATTAAGCAGTTCTTC.

This chain links TRBV19 with TRBJ1-1; D not certain. V was clipped by 5 bases and J by 4 bases, with 11 bases between them. CDR1 is LNHDA and CDR2 is SQIVND in the germline V gene (reference sequence). CDR3 length: 13 residues. CDR3 amino acids: CASSDGLSTEAFF. The CDR3 nucleotides are TGTGCCAGTAGTGATGGGCTGAGCACTGAAGCTTTCTTT.

The chain links TRBV7-9 to TRBJ2-7; D remains unclear. Trimming removed 1 base from V and 5 bases from J, with 9 bases in between. The CDR3 loop spans 13 amino acids. Per the germline V gene, CDR1 is SEHNR and CDR2 is FQNEAQ (reference sequence). CDR3 DNA: TGTGCCAGCAGCTTAGGTGGCCACCACGAGCAGTACTTC. This gives the protein CASSLGGHHEQYF.

The chain uses TRBV2 and TRBJ1-2, with 8 bases matching TRBD1. CDR1 SNHLY and CDR2 FYNNEI come from the germline V gene. V lost 4 bases and J lost 4; bases outside the gene matches: 8. The CDR3 totals 15 residues. CDR3 nucleotide sequence: TGTGCCAGCAGTGTCAACGGACAGGGTGTCTATGGCTACACCTTC. Amino acid sequence: CASSVNGQGVYGYTF. The whole variable domain, filled in from reference TRBV2 and TRBJ1-2, reads EPEVTQTPSHQVTQMGQEVILRCVPISNHLYFYWYRQILGQKVEFLVSFYNNEISEKSEIFDDQFSVERPDGSNFTLKIRSTKLEDSAMYFCASSVNGQGVYGYTFGSGTRLTVV.

The CDR3 spells CASSLNREYGYTF. CDR3 nucleotide sequence: TGTGCCAGCAGCTTAAACAGGGAATATGGCTACACCTTC. V gene TRBV5-6 combines with J gene TRBJ1-2; D perhaps matches TRBD1 (6 bases). Germline-derived CDR1 and CDR2 are SGHDT and YYEEEE. V was cut by 2 bases and J by 5 bases, with 10 bases left in between. The CDR3 runs to 13 residues.

The chain uses TRBV7-9 and TRBJ1-3, with D perhaps TRBD1 (5 bases). This CDR3 contains 15 residues. Trimming stripped 1 base from V and 2 bases from J, with 9 bases between. Germline V gene data show CDR1 as SEHNR and CDR2 as FQNEAQ (reference sequence). In DNA form, the CDR3 reads TGTGCCAGCAGCTTAGAGACAGTTGCTGGAAACACCATATATTTT. This codes for CASSLETVAGNTIYF.

CDR3 DNA sequence: TGTGCCAGCAGCTATAGCCTACTAGCGGGAGGCGAGACCCAGTACTTC. The encoded protein is CASSYSLLAGGETQYF. The V gene is TRBV7-9, the J gene TRBJ2-5; 12 positions match TRBD2. The CDR3 runs to 16 residues. V shed 4 bases and J 5 bases; nucleotides not matched to a gene: 8. Per the germline V gene, CDR1 is SEHNR and CDR2 is FQNEAQ (reference sequence).

The V gene is TRBV19, the J gene TRBJ1-1; no definite D call. V was clipped by 6 bases and J by 10 bases, with 18 bases between them. Germline CDR1 is LNHDA and CDR2 is SQIVND (reference sequence). The CDR3 has 13 amino acids. The CDR3 region is CASRAGREKGAFF. For the CDR3, the DNA is TGTGCCAGTAGGGCCGGACGGGAAAAGGGAGCTTTCTTT.

This chain joins TRBV7-2 and TRBJ1-5; 7 nucleotides align to TRBD1. From germline, CDR1 is SGHTA and CDR2 FQGNSA. Trimming cost V 5 bases and J 5 bases; bases outside gene matches: 6. The CDR3 spans 14 residues. CDR3 bases: TGTGCCAGCAGCCCTACAGGGGCCTATCAGCCCCAGCATTTT. Protein sequence: CASSPTGAYQPQHF.

The sample holds one count of this clone. This chain links TRBV24-1 with TRBJ2-3; D gene ambiguous. V was cut by 4 bases and J by 2 bases, with 12 bases left in between. This CDR3 is built from 15 residues. The germline V gene has CDR1 KGHDR and CDR2 SFDVKD. CDR3 sequence reads: CATSDPPADTDTQYF. CDR3 coding DNA: TGTGCCACCAGTGACCCCCCCGCGGACACAGATACGCAGTATTTT.

The V and J genes are TRBV5-5 and TRBJ2-7; 9 bases fit TRBD1. This CDR3 has 14 residues. Germline CDR1 SGHKS, CDR2 YYEKEE (reference sequence). V gave up 4 bases and J gave up 5 bases; unmatched junction bases: 7. The CDR3 DNA is TGTGCCAGCAGCAGAAACAGGGGGCTGGACGAGCAGTACTTC. It yields the protein CASSRNRGLDEQYF.

The chain links TRBV7-3 to TRBJ2-2; D unclear. The CDR3 has 13 amino acids. Between the trimmed V and J ends, which lost 3 bases and 6 bases, there was a span of 8 bases. Germline-derived CDR1 and CDR2 are SGHTA and FQGTGA. Here the CDR3 DNA reads TGTGCCAGCAGCTTGTCGGGTTCCGGGGAGCTGTTTTTT. This sequence encodes CASSLSGSGELFF.

The chain couples TRBV5-6 to TRBJ1-4, with a possible D match to TRBD1 (5 bases). The germline CDR1 and CDR2 sequences are SGHDT and YYEEEE. Between the trimmed V and J ends, which lost 4 bases and 3 bases, there was a span of 19 bases. The CDR3 runs 17 residues. CDR3 sequence reads: CASSQGPSQYSNEKLFF. CDR3 coding DNA: TGTGCCAGCAGCCAGGGTCCATCCCAATACTCTAATGAAAAACTGTTTTTT.

This clone was seen a single time. The V gene is TRBV10-3, the J gene TRBJ2-2; 9 nucleotides line up with TRBD2. The V gene end was trimmed by 7 bases and the J gene end by 7 bases; junction bases not matched to a gene: 7. Germline CDR1 is ENHRY and CDR2 is SYGVKD. There are 14 residues in the CDR3. Written as DNA, the CDR3 is TGTGCCATCAAATCTAGCGGGGAGGTCGGGGAGCTGTTTTTT. Translation gives CAIKSSGEVGELFF.

The chain carries TRBV18 and TRBJ2-2; a weak D match, TRBD2 (5 bases). V was trimmed by 2 bases and J by 4 bases, leaving 17 bases between them. CDR3 length: 17 residues. CDR1 and CDR2 from the germline V gene are KGHSH and LQKENI. This chain's CDR3 is CASSPRSAGVGTGELFF. Here the CDR3 DNA reads TGTGCCAGCTCACCAAGGTCGGCGGGCGTCGGCACCGGGGAGCTGTTTTTT.

This rearrangement joins TRBV3-1 (or the pseudogene TRBV3-2) to TRBJ1-1; 8 nucleotides agree with TRBD1. V trimming: 2 bases; J trimming: 11 bases; junction bases outside the gene matches: 4. The CDR3 has 12 amino acids. Germline CDR1 and CDR2: LGHDT and YNNKEL (reference sequence). The CDR3 reads CASSQRDRLAFF. The CDR3 region has the DNA TGTGCCAGCAGCCAAAGGGACAGGTTGGCTTTCTTT.

V and J are TRBV11-1 and TRBJ2-5, with 9 bases aligning to TRBD1. The CDR3 runs 16 residues. J gave up 5 bases and V 3 bases, and 10 bases lay outside the gene matches. Germline lookup yields CDR1 SGHAT and CDR2 FQDESV (reference sequence). The CDR3 bases are TGTGCCAGCAGCTTGGGACTGACAGGGGGGGCCGAGACCCAGTACTTC. Amino acids: CASSLGLTGGAETQYF.

V gene TRBV27 combines with J gene TRBJ1-4, with 11 bases identical to TRBD1. V shed 5 bases and J 6 bases; nucleotides not matched to a gene: 2. The length of the CDR3 is 14 residues. Germline loops: CDR1 MNHEY, CDR2 SMNVEV (reference sequence). In DNA, the CDR3 is TGTGCCAGCAGTCGGACAGGGGGCTATGAAAAACTGTTTTTT. This translates into CASSRTGGYEKLFF.

The table lists this clone with a count of one. The chain is built from TRBV29-1 and TRBJ2-7; 9 bases agree with TRBD1. The ends lost 4 bases at V and 6 bases at J; junction bases unmatched: 7. Germline V gives CDR1 SQVTM, CDR2 ANQGSEA. The CDR3 totals 13 residues. CDR3 sequence (DNA): TGCAGCGTTGTCCCGGACAGGGGCTCCGAGCAGTACTTC. Its protein is CSVVPDRGSEQYF.